This passage covers 26 T cell receptor beta chains from one sample sequenced in a study of cytomegalovirus exposure and HLA in healthy donors. 60 Vbeta and 13 Jbeta primers were used in PCR. The assay was immunoSEQ multiplex PCR, and TCRdb's table has in-frame clones only and misses some. The repertoire consists of about 160,000 clones, with approximately 77% occurring once and the leading ten covering around 2.4%. The sequencing input was PBMCs. All receptors derive from a female donor in good health and CMV-seronegative.

The gene calls are TRBV28 and TRBJ2-4; 9 positions agree with TRBD1. The CDR3 has 13 amino acids. Germline loops: CDR1 MDHEN, CDR2 SYDVKM. Trimming cost V 8 bases and J 8 bases; bases outside gene matches: 7. The CDR3 loop reads CASGTRQGDIQYF. Here the CDR3 DNA reads TGTGCCAGCGGGACAAGACAGGGGGACATTCAGTACTTC. The variable domain in full, with the rest retrieved from reference TRBV28 and TRBJ2-4, is DVKVTQSSRYLVKRTGEKVFLECVQDMDHENMFWYRQDPGLGLRLIYFSYDVKMKEKGDIPEGYSVSREKKERFSLILESASTNQTSMYLCASGTRQGDIQYFGAGTRLSVL.

This clone was seen a handful of times. The chain employs TRBV5-5 and TRBJ1-1; tentatively, D is TRBD1 (5 bases). Trimming cost V 5 bases and J 3 bases, with 11 bases left between them. The germline gives CDR1 SGHKS, CDR2 YYEKEE (reference sequence). The CDR3 length is 13 residues. Written as DNA, the CDR3 is TGTGCCAGCAGTCGTGACAGCCACACTGAAGCTTTCTTT. Translation gives CASSRDSHTEAFF.

This chain joins TRBV19 and TRBJ2-1; 7 nucleotides agree with TRBD1. CDR1 and CDR2 (germline): LNHDA, SQIVND (reference sequence). V dropped 4 bases and J dropped 4; count of bases not matched to a gene: 4. The CDR3 covers 14 residues. CDR3 protein: CASSKGQRYNEQFF. The DNA for the CDR3 is TGTGCCAGTAGTAAGGGACAGAGATACAATGAGCAGTTCTTC.

V and J are TRBV6-5 and TRBJ2-5, with 8 bases lining up with TRBD2. J was trimmed by 5 bases and V by 7 bases; bases with no gene match: 12. This CDR3 contains 15 residues. Germline V gives CDR1 MNHEY, CDR2 SVGAGI. The CDR3 spells CASKGLAGGGETQYF. For the CDR3, the DNA is TGTGCCAGCAAAGGGTTGGCGGGGGGCGGGGAGACCCAGTACTTC.

The chain recombines TRBV19 with TRBJ1-1; a weak D match, TRBD1 (5 bases). Germline V CDR1 and CDR2: LNHDA, SQIVND (reference sequence). CDR3 length equals 11 residues. The V and J ends lost 4 bases and 7 bases respectively, with 7 bases between them. In DNA, the CDR3 is TGTGCCAGTAGTAGACAGTATGAAGCTTTCTTT. Protein product: CASSRQYEAFF.

The chain uses TRBV5-1 and TRBJ2-5; 9 nucleotides agree with TRBD2. This CDR3 contains 17 residues. Per germline, CDR1 SGHRS and CDR2 YFSETQ. Trimming at V came to 4 bases and at J to 1 base, leaving 11 bases not matched to a gene. CDR3 amino acids: CASSLNPSTSGQETQYF. The CDR3 DNA reads TGCGCCAGCAGCCTAAACCCCTCGACTAGCGGCCAAGAGACCCAGTACTTC.

The rearrangement uses TRBV5-1 and TRBJ2-3, with 8 bases matching TRBD1. CDR1 is SGHRS and CDR2 is YFSETQ in the germline V gene. This CDR3 spans 16 amino acids. With V trimmed by 2 bases and J by 7 bases, 12 bases remained unmatched. The CDR3 nucleotides read TGCGCCAGCAGCTTTACTCGACAGGGGTTTAGGAATACGCAGTATTTT. Encoded protein: CASSFTRQGFRNTQYF.

The rearrangement joins TRBV7-2 to TRBJ2-3; D remains ambiguous. This CDR3 comprises 13 residues. Trimming shortened V by 5 bases and J by 1 base, and 7 bases separated the two germline ends. The V gene's germline CDR1 is SGHTA and CDR2 FQGNSA. CDR3 sequence reads: CASSPQGTDTQYF. CDR3 nucleotide sequence: TGTGCCAGCAGCCCCCAGGGCACAGATACGCAGTATTTT.

The rearrangement joins TRBV7-3 to TRBJ2-2, with TRBD1 as a possible D gene (5 bases). Germline CDR1 SGHTA, CDR2 FQGTGA. V was shortened by 6 bases and J by 1 base, with 6 bases between the two germline ends. The CDR3 is made up of 13 amino acids. The CDR3 is CASSTGNTGELFF. Here the CDR3 DNA reads TGTGCCAGCAGTACAGGGAACACCGGGGAGCTGTTTTTT.

The gene calls are TRBV30 and TRBJ2-7; 7 bases align to TRBD1. With V trimmed by 1 base and J by 6 bases, 6 bases remained unmatched. From germline, CDR1 is GTSNPN and CDR2 SVGIG (reference sequence). CDR3 length: 13 residues. CDR3 nucleotides: TGTGCCTGGAGTGGGACAGGCCTTTCCGAGCAGTACTTC. This translates into CAWSGTGLSEQYF. Supplemented by reference TRBV30 and TRBJ2-7, the full variable domain reads SQTIHQWPATLVQPVGSPLSLECTVEGTSNPNLYWYRQAAGRGLQLLFYSVGIGQISSEVPQNLSASRPQDRQFILSSKKLLLSDSGFYLCAWSGTGLSEQYFGPGTRLTVT.

The V gene is TRBV6-5, the J gene TRBJ2-2; 8 bases fit TRBD2. The ends lost 4 bases at V and 9 bases at J; junction bases unmatched: 10. The CDR3 is 15 residues long. Germline loops: CDR1 MNHEY, CDR2 SVGAGI. CDR3 coding DNA: TGTGCCAGCAGTTCCGTCCGGGGGGGCTTCAGGGAGCTGTTTTTT. Protein: CASSSVRGGFRELFF.

The chain is built from TRBV2 and TRBJ2-1; 10 nucleotides match TRBD1. Trimming removed 8 bases from V and 6 bases from J; junction bases left unmatched: 7. The CDR3 is made up of 14 amino acids. The germline gives CDR1 SNHLY, CDR2 FYNNEI. The DNA of the CDR3 is TGTGCCAGCTTTAGGGACAGGGGAATCAATGAGCAGTTCTTC. It codes for CASFRDRGINEQFF.

The chain links TRBV6-6 to TRBJ2-3; 10 bases map to TRBD2. CDR3 length: 16 residues. The germline gives CDR1 MNHNY, CDR2 SVGAGI (reference sequence). J lost 3 bases, V lost 6 bases, and 9 bases had no gene match. Written as DNA, the CDR3 is TGTGCCAGCAGACTTAGCGGGAGGTCTCGAACAGATACGCAGTATTTT. Residues: CASRLSGRSRTDTQYF.

The J gene is TRBJ1-5, the V gene TRBV18, with TRBD1 identical over 7 bases. The V gene end was trimmed by 6 bases and the J gene end by 1 base; junction bases not matched to a gene: 12. Germline V gene lookup returns CDR1 KGHSH and CDR2 LQKENI. This CDR3 spans 17 amino acids. The CDR3 DNA follows: TGTGCCAGCTCCTCGACGGGACAGCCTATGAGCAATCAGCCCCAGCATTTT. Protein sequence: CASSSTGQPMSNQPQHF.

CDR3 amino acids: CASRGGAREQFF. CDR3 nucleotide sequence: TGTGCCAGCCGGGGGGGAGCAAGGGAGCAGTTCTTC. J is TRBJ2-1 and V is TRBV6-1; 8 bases are a match to TRBD2. Per germline, CDR1 MNHNS and CDR2 SASEGT. Trimming took 8 bases from V and 10 from J; bases not matched to a gene: 7. The CDR3 length is 12 residues.

The chain couples TRBV20-1 to TRBJ2-5; D gene ambiguous. Germline V gene lookup returns CDR1 DFQATT and CDR2 SNEGSKA (reference sequence). CDR3 length equals 10 residues. CDR3: CSQKRETQYF. The DNA for the CDR3 is TGCAGCCAAAAGAGGGAGACCCAGTACTTC.

The chain recombines TRBV2 with TRBJ2-1; no definite D call. V gave up 7 bases and J gave up 7 bases, with 11 bases separating them. This CDR3 is 12 amino acids long. Germline V gene data show CDR1 as SNHLY and CDR2 as FYNNEI. The CDR3 bases are TGTGCCAGCAAGGAACAGCCAAATGAGCAGTTCTTC. Residues: CASKEQPNEQFF.

The chain couples TRBV20-1 to TRBJ1-2; no clear D gene. Germline CDR1 reads DFQATT; CDR2 reads SNEGSKA (reference sequence). Between the trimmed V and J ends, which lost 2 bases and 6 bases, there was a span of 4 bases. The CDR3 contains 10 residues. The CDR3 region is CSARTDGYTF. The CDR3 DNA follows: TGCAGTGCTAGAACTGATGGCTACACCTTC.

This chain joins TRBV28 and TRBJ2-5; D not resolved. Per germline, CDR1 MDHEN and CDR2 SYDVKM. The CDR3 is made up of 12 amino acids. The V end lost 2 bases, the J end lost 11 bases, and 12 bases lay between the germline ends. The CDR3 DNA sequence: TGTGCCAGCAGTTTAGCCTCCGTTGAGCAGTACTTC. It specifies CASSLASVEQYF.

A few counts support this clone. The chain joins TRBV6-1 to TRBJ2-7, with 10 positions matching TRBD2. V shed 2 bases, J shed 0 bases, and the junction held 7 bases outside the gene matches. Germline CDR1 MNHNS, CDR2 SASEGT. The CDR3 sequence is 17 residues long. The DNA of the CDR3 is TGTGCCAGCAGTGAACGGACTAGCGGTTGGAGCTCCTACGAGCAGTACTTC. Translated: CASSERTSGWSSYEQYF.

The chain combines TRBV11-1 with TRBJ1-1; the D gene is possibly TRBD1 (5 bases). Trimming shortened V by 0 bases and J by 7 bases, and 6 bases separated the two germline ends. CDR1 SGHAT and CDR2 FQDESV come from the germline V gene (reference sequence). This CDR3 is built from 12 residues. In DNA, the CDR3 is TGTGCCAGCAGCTTAGCCGGGGGTGAAGCTTTCTTT. It encodes CASSLAGGEAFF.

This clone came up once. The chain employs TRBV21-1 and TRBJ1-5. TRBV21-1 is a pseudogene. CDR3 length: 14 amino acids. The CDR3 region is CASSKERSNQPQHF. The CDR3, as DNA: TGTGCCAGCAGCAAAGAGAGGTCTAACCAGCCCCAGCATTTT.

V and J are TRBV30 and TRBJ1-4; unclear D gene. The CDR3 is 12 residues long. Germline CDR1 reads GTSNPN; CDR2 reads SVGIG (reference sequence). Trimming pared 4 bases from V and 5 bases from J, leaving 8 bases between. The CDR3 reads CAWTVLNEKLFF. Here the CDR3 DNA reads TGTGCCTGGACAGTACTAAATGAAAAACTGTTTTTT.

The chain couples TRBV5-1 to TRBJ2-2; TRBD1 matches 9 bases. The CDR3 contains 15 residues. The junction had 4 bases not matched to a gene; V was cut back by 4 bases and J by 3 bases. In germline, CDR1 is SGHRS, CDR2 YFSETQ. The CDR3 here is CASSTGQGHTGELFF. The CDR3 DNA follows: TGCGCCAGCAGCACAGGACAGGGGCACACCGGGGAGCTGTTTTTT.

This sequence joins TRBV7-6 and TRBJ2-1; 11 positions agree with TRBD2. The germline gives CDR1 SGHVS, CDR2 FNYEAQ. The CDR3 is 16 amino acids. The V segment lost 5 bases and the J segment 7 bases; nucleotides outside the gene matches: 10. CDR3 sequence reads: CASSAISGRARNEQFF. The DNA for the CDR3 is TGTGCCAGCAGCGCAATTAGCGGGAGGGCAAGGAATGAGCAGTTCTTC. Complete variable domain (other parts from reference TRBV7-6 and TRBJ2-1): GAGVSQSPRYKVTKRGQDVALRCDPISGHVSLYWYRQALGQGPEFLTYFNYEAQQDKSGLPNDRFSAERPEGSISTLTIQRTEQRDSAMYRCASSAISGRARNEQFFGPGTRLTVL.

This clone was seen more than once but under ten times. The chain couples TRBV6-1 to TRBJ2-1, with 12 bases identical to TRBD1. V lost 2 bases, J lost 12 bases, and 11 bases stayed unmatched. Germline V CDR1 and CDR2: MNHNS, SASEGT. The CDR3 spans 16 residues. Written as DNA, the CDR3 is TGTGCCAGCAGTGAACCCCCGGGACAGGGGGCTACTGGGCAGTTCTTC. This encodes CASSEPPGQGATGQFF.